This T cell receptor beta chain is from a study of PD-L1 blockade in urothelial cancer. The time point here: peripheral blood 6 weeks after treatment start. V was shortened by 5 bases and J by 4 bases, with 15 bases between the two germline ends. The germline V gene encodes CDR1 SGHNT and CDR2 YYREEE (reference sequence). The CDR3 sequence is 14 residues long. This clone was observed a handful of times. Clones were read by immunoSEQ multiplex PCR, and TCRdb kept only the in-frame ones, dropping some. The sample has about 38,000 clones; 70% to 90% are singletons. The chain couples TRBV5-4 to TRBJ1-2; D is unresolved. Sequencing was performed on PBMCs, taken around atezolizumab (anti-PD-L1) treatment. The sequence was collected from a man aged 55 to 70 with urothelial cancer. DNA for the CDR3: TGTGCCAGCAGACTGGAGGCAGCTATCTATGGCTACACCTTC. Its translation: CASRLEAAIYGYTF.